This T cell receptor beta chain emerged from a study of blood T cell repertoires in COVID-19. The wider study: Samples taken during acute and convalescent COVID-19 were collected in the United States, Italy and Spain.

Assay: immunoSEQ multiplex PCR; the TCRdb copy retains only in-frame clones and omits some. The repertoire holds hundreds of thousands of clones, with about 90% as singletons. Germline V gives CDR1 MGHRA, CDR2 YSYEKL. CDR3 length: 14 residues. The V end was cut by 2 bases, the J end by 5 bases, with 12 bases between. The material sequenced was PBMCs or T cells enriched from blood (not recorded which). J is TRBJ1-2 and V is TRBV4-1; no reliable D call. The sequence was collected from a man aged 45-65 years who had been exposed to COVID-19. The CDR3 loop is CASSQPRSGYGYTF. The DNA of the CDR3 is TGCGCCAGCAGCCAACCACGGTCCGGGTATGGCTACACCTTC.